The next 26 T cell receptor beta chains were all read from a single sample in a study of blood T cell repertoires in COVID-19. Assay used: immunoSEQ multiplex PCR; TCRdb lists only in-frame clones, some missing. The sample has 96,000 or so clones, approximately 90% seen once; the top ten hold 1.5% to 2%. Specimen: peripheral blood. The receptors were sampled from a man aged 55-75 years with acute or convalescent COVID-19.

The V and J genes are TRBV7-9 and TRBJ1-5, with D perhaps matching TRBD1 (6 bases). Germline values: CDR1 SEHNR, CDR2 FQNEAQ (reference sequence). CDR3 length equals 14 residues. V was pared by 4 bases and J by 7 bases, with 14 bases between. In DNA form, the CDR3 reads TGTGCCAGCAGCTCTTCAGGGGTACAGCAGCCCCAGCATTTT. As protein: CASSSSGVQQPQHF.

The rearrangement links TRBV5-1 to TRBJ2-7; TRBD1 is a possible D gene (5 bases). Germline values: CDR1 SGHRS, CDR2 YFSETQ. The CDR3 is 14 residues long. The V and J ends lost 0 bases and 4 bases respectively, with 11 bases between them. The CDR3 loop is CASSLARVPYEQYF. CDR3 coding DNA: TGCGCCAGCAGCTTGGCCAGGGTACCTTACGAGCAGTACTTC.

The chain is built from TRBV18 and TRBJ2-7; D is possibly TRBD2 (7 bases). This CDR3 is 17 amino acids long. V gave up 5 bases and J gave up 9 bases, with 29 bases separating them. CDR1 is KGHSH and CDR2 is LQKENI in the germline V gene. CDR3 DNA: TGTGCCAGCTCATCGCTCGGGGGGCCCCCCGACCGACCCGGGCAGTACTTC. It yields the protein CASSSLGGPPDRPGQYF.

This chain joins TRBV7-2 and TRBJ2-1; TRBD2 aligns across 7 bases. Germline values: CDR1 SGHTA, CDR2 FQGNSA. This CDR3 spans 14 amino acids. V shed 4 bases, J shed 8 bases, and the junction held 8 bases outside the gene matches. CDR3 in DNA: TGTGCCAGCAGCTACCCTAGCGGTCGGGATGAGCAGTTCTTC. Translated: CASSYPSGRDEQFF.

The CDR3 loop is CASSFGTGEGGTEAFF. The CDR3, as DNA: TGTGCCAGCAGTTTCGGGACAGGGGAGGGGGGCACTGAAGCTTTCTTT. The rearrangement joins TRBV27 to TRBJ1-1; TRBD1 matches at 10 bases. This CDR3 has 16 residues. The J segment lost 4 bases and the V segment lost 3 bases, leaving 8 bases of the junction unmatched. CDR1 and CDR2 (germline): MNHEY, SMNVEV (reference sequence).

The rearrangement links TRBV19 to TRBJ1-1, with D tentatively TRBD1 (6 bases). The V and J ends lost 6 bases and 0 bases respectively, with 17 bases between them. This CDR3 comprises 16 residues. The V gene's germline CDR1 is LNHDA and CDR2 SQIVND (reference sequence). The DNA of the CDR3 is TGTGCCAGTAGGATCTATGGACAGACGATGAACACTGAAGCTTTCTTT. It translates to CASRIYGQTMNTEAFF. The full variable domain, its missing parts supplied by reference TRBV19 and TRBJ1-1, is DGGITQSPKYLFRKEGQNVTLSCEQNLNHDAMYWYRQDPGQGLRLIYYSQIVNDFQKGDIAEGYSVSREKKESFPLTVTSAQKNPTAFYLCASRIYGQTMNTEAFFGQGTRLTVV.

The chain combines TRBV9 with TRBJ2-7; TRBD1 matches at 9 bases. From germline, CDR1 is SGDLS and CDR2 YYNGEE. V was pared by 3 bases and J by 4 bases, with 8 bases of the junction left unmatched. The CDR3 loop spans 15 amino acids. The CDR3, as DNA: TGTGCCAGCAGCGAGACAGGGGGGCACACTTACGAGCAGTACTTC. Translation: CASSETGGHTYEQYF. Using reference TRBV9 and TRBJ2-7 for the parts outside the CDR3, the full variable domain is DSGVTQTPKHLITATGQRVTLRCSPRSGDLSVYWYQQSLDQGLQFLIQYYNGEERAKGNILERFSAQQFPDLHSELNLSSLELGDSALYFCASSETGGHTYEQYFGPGTRLTVT.

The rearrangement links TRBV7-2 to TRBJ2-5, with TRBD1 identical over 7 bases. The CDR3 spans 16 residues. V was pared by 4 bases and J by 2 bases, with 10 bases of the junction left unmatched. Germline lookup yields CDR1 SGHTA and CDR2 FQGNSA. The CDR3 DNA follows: TGTGCCAGCAGCTCACACAGGGGAGTTGGGCAAGAGACCCAGTACTTC. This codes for CASSSHRGVGQETQYF.

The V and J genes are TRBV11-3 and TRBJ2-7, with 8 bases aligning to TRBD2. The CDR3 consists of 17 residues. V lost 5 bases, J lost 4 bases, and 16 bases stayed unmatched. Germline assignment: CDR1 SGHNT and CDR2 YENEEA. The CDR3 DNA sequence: TGTGCCAGCAGCCAAGCGACGGGAGGGCTAGCAGGGTACGAGCAGTACTTC. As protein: CASSQATGGLAGYEQYF.

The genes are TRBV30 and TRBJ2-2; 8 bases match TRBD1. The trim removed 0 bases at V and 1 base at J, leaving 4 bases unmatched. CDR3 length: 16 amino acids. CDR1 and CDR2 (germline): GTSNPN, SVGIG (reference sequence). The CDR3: CAWSVRTGWNTGELFF. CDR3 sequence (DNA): TGTGCCTGGAGTGTACGGACAGGGTGGAACACCGGGGAGCTGTTTTTT. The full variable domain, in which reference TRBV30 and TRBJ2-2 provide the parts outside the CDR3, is SQTIHQWPATLVQPVGSPLSLECTVEGTSNPNLYWYRQAAGRGLQLLFYSVGIGQISSEVPQNLSASRPQDRQFILSSKKLLLSDSGFYLCAWSVRTGWNTGELFFGEGSRLTVL.

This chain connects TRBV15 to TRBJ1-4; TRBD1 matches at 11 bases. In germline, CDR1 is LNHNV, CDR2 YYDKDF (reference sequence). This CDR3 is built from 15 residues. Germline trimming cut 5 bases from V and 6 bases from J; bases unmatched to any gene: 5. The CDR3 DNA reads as TGTGCCACCAGCGGGACAGGGGGAGTGGATGAAAAACTGTTTTTT. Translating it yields CATSGTGGVDEKLFF. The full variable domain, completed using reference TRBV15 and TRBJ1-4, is DAMVIQNPRYQVTQFGKPVTLSCSQTLNHNVMYWYQQKSSQAPKLLFHYYDKDFNNEADTPDNFQSRRPNTSFCFLDIRSPGLGDTAMYLCATSGTGGVDEKLFFGSGTQLSVL.

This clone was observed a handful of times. The CDR3: CASSRDRDSGNTIYF. The DNA of the CDR3 is TGCGCCAGCAGTCGGGACAGAGACTCTGGAAACACCATATATTTT. This chain joins TRBV5-1 and TRBJ1-3; TRBD1 aligns across 7 bases. The CDR3 has 15 amino acids. With V trimmed by 5 bases and J by 0 bases, 5 bases remained unmatched. Germline assignment: CDR1 SGHRS and CDR2 YFSETQ.

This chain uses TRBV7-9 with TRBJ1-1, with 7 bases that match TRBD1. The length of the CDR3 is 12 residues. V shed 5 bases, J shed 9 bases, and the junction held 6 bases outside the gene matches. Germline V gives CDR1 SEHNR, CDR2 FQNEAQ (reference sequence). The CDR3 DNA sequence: TGTGCCAGCAGCCCGACAGGGATGAAAGCTTTCTTT. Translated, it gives CASSPTGMKAFF.

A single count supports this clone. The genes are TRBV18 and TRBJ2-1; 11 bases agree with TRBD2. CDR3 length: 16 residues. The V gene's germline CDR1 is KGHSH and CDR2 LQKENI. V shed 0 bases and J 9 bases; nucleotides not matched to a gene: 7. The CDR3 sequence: CASSPPVSGRALEQFF. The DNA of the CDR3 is TGTGCCAGCTCACCACCGGTTAGCGGGAGGGCCCTTGAGCAGTTCTTC.

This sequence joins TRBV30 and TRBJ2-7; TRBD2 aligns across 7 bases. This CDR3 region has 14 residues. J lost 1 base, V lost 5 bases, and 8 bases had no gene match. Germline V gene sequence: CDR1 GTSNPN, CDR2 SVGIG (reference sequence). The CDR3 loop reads CAWGEGHVSYEQYF. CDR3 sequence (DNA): TGTGCCTGGGGGGAGGGCCATGTATCCTACGAGCAGTACTTC.

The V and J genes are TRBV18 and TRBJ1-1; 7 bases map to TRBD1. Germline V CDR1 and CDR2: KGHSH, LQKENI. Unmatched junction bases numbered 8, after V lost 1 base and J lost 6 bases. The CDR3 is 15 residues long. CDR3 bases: TGTGCCAGCTCACCACAGGGGGCGGGTGACGCTGAAGCTTTCTTT. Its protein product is CASSPQGAGDAEAFF.

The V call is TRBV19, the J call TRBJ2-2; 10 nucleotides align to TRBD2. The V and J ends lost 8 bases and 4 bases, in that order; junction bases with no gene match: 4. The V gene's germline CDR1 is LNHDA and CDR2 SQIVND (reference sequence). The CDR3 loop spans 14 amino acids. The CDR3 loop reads CASGVAGGTGELFF. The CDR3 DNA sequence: TGTGCCAGTGGGGTAGCGGGAGGCACCGGGGAGCTGTTTTTT.

The CDR3 DNA follows: TGTGCCAGCAGCGTAGTTAGCGGGTCTAGCACAGATACGCAGTATTTT. Its translation: CASSVVSGSSTDTQYF. The V gene is TRBV9, the J gene TRBJ2-3, with TRBD2 matching 7 bases. This CDR3 region has 16 residues. Germline V gives CDR1 SGDLS, CDR2 YYNGEE. V shed 0 bases, J shed 0 bases, and the junction held 4 bases outside the gene matches.

CDR3 sequence: CASSLDRDSGYTF. CDR3 DNA: TGTGCCAGCAGCTTAGACAGGGATAGTGGCTACACCTTC. The chain links TRBV5-4 to TRBJ1-2, with 7 bases matching TRBD1. This CDR3 is built from 13 residues. V gave up 2 bases and J gave up 7 bases; unmatched junction bases: 5. Germline V gene lookup returns CDR1 SGHNT and CDR2 YYREEE (reference sequence). The whole variable domain, filled in from reference TRBV5-4 and TRBJ1-2, reads ETGVTQSPTHLIKTRGQQVTLRCSSQSGHNTVSWYQQALGQGPQFIFQYYREEENGRGNFPPRFSGLQFPNYSSELNVNALELDDSALYLCASSLDRDSGYTFGSGTRLTVV.

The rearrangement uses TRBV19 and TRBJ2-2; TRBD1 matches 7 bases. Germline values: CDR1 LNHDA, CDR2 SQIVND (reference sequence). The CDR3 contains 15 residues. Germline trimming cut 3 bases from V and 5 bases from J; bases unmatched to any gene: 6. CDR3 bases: TGTGCCAGTAGTATCACCTACAGGGGTACCGGGGAGCTGTTTTTT. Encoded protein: CASSITYRGTGELFF. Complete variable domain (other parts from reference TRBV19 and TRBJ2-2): DGGITQSPKYLFRKEGQNVTLSCEQNLNHDAMYWYRQDPGQGLRLIYYSQIVNDFQKGDIAEGYSVSREKKESFPLTVTSAQKNPTAFYLCASSITYRGTGELFFGEGSRLTVL.

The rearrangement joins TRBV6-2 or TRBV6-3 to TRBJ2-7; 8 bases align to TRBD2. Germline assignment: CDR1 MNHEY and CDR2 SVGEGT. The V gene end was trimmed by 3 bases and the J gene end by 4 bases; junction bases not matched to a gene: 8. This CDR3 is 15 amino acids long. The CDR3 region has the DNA TGTGCCAGCAGTTATCGCCAGCGGGAGAATTACGAGCAGTACTTC. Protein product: CASSYRQRENYEQYF.

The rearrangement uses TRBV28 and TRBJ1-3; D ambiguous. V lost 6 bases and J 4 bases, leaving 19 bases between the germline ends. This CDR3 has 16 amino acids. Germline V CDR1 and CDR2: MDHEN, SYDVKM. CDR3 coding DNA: TGTGCCAGCAGCCCCAGTCTAGGCGCATTAGGAAACACCATATATTTT. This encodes CASSPSLGALGNTIYF.

CDR3 sequence reads: CASGLGQGVIQYF. CDR3 in DNA: TGTGCCAGCGGTCTGGGGCAGGGGGTCATTCAGTACTTC. This sequence joins TRBV28 and TRBJ2-4; 7 bases line up with TRBD1. This CDR3 spans 13 amino acids. The junction had 10 bases not matched to a gene; V was cut back by 8 bases and J by 9 bases. The germline V gene encodes CDR1 MDHEN and CDR2 SYDVKM.

The CDR3 nucleotides read TGTGCCAGCAGCCAAGATGCGGAAGGAGGAGATACGCAGTATTTT. The encoded protein is CASSQDAEGGDTQYF. The chain recombines TRBV3-1 (or the pseudogene TRBV3-2) with TRBJ2-3; D might be TRBD2 (5 bases). Germline CDR1 reads LGHDT; CDR2 reads YNNKEL (reference sequence). Trimming pared 0 bases from V and 5 bases from J, leaving 12 bases between. The CDR3 has 15 amino acids.

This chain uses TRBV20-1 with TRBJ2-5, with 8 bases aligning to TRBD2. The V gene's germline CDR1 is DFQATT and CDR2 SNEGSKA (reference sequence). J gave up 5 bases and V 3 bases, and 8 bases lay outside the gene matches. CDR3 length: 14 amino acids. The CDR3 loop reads CSASSSGSTETQYF. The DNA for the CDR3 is TGCAGTGCTAGTTCCAGCGGGAGCACGGAGACCCAGTACTTC.

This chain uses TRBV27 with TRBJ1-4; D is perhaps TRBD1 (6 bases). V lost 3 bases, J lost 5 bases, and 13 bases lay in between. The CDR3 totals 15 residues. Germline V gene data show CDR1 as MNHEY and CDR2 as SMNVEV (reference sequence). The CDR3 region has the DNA TGTGCCAGCAGTTTGGGCCCAGGGGCGAATGAAAAACTGTTTTTT. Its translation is CASSLGPGANEKLFF.